This TCR beta chain was retrieved from a study of shared clonotypes between healthy human individuals. Using immunoSEQ multiplex PCR, the repertoire was profiled, and TCRdb retains in-frame clones only, with some absent. The repertoire consists of about 1 million clones, with approximately 80% occurring once and the leading ten covering under 0.6%. The table lists this clone with a few counts. Its antigen is currently unknown. Findings and caveats of the study: Clonotype sharing among donors was thought likely to change with sequencing depth.

CDR3 length: 14 amino acids. The V gene's germline CDR1 is MDHEN and CDR2 SYDVKM. Trimming shortened V by 2 bases and J by 5 bases, and 12 bases separated the two germline ends. This rearrangement joins TRBV28 to TRBJ1-2; weak D call: TRBD1 (5 bases). Sequencing used memory CD4+ T cells from PBMCs. Subset meaning: CD45RA-negative fraction. The sequence was collected from a man between 18 and 35 years old in good health. Some clones in this sample may be carry-over from other donors' samples. CDR3 nucleotides: TGTGCCAGCAGTTTACTCCAGGGCACATATGGCTACACCTTC. Its translation: CASSLLQGTYGYTF.